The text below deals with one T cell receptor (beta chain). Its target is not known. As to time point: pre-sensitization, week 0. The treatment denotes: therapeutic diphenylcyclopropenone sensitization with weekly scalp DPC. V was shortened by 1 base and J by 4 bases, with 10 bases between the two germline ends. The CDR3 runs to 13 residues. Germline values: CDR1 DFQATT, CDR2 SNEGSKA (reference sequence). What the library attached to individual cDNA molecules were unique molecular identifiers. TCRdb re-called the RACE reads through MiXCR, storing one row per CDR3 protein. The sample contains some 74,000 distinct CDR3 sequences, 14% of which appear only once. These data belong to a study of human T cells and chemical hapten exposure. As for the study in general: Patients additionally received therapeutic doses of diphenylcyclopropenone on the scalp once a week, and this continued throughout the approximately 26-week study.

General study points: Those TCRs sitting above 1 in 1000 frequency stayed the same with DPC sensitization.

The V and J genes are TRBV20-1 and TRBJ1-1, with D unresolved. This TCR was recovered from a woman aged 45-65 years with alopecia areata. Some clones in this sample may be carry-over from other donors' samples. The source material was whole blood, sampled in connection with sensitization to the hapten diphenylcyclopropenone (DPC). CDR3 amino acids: CSARVVGITEAFF. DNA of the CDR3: TGCAGTGCTAGAGTTGTCGGGATCACTGAAGCTTTCTTT.